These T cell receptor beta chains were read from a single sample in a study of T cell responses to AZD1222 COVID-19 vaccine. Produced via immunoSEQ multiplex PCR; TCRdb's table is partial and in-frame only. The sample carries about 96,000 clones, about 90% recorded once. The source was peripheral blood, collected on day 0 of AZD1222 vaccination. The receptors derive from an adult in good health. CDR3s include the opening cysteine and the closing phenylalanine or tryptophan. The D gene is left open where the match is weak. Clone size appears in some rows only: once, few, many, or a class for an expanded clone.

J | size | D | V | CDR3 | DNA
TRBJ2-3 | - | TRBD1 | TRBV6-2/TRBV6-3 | CASSPGTGDFGTQYF | TGTGCCAGCAGTCCCGGGACAGGGGATTTCGGTACGCAGTATTTT
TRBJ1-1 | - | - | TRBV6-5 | CASSPTENTEAFF | TGTGCCAGCAGTCCCACAGAGAACACTGAAGCTTTCTTT
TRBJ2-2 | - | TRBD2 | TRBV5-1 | CASSFSGLATTGELFF | TGCGCCAGCAGCTTCTCGGGACTAGCCACCACCGGGGAGCTGTTTTTT
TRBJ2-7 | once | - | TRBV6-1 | CASSPHQGRQEQYF | TGTGCCAGCAGTCCCCACCAGGGTCGGCAAGAGCAGTACTTC
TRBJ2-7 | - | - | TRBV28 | CASSPRSIPYEQYF | TGTGCCAGCAGTCCCCGGTCAATCCCCTACGAGCAGTACTTC
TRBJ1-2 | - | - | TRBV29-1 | CSVEGGSDYGYTF | TGCAGCGTTGAAGGGGGGTCGGACTATGGCTACACCTTC
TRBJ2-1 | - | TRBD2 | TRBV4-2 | CASSQVKLAGVGYNEQFF | TGTGCCAGCAGCCAAGTAAAACTAGCGGGAGTGGGGTACAATGAGCAGTTCTTC
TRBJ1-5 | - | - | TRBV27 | CASSSRQDKQPQHF | TGTGCCAGCAGTTCCCGACAGGACAAGCAGCCCCAGCATTTT
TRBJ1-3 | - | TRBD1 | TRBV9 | CASSDRGWSGNTIYF | TGTGCCAGCAGCGACAGGGGTTGGTCTGGAAACACCATATATTTT
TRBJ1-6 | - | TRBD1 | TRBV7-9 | CASSPGQGSSPLHF | TGTGCCAGCAGCCCGGGACAGGGGAGTTCACCCCTCCACTTT
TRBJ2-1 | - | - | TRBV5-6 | CASSSPGLEQFF | TGTGCCAGCAGCTCTCCCGGCCTAGAGCAGTTCTTC
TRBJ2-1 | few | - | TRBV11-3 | CASSTGAEPYNEQFF | TGTGCCAGCAGCACCGGCGCGGAGCCATACAATGAGCAGTTCTTC
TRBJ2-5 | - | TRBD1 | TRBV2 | CASSEEGTGRGKTQYF | TGTGCCAGCAGTGAAGAGGGGACAGGGAGAGGAAAGACCCAGTACTTC
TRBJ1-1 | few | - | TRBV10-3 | CAISESSGLNTEAFF | TGTGCCATCAGTGAGTCGTCGGGGCTAAACACTGAAGCTTTCTTT
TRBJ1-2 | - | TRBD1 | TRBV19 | CASSIRQGGGYTF | TGTGCCAGTAGTATACGGCAGGGGGGTGGCTACACCTTC
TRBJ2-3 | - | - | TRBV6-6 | CASSYSNSPDTQYF | TGTGCCAGCAGTTACTCGAACTCTCCAGATACGCAGTATTTT
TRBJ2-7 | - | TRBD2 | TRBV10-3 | CAITSGGFGEQYF | TGTGCCATCACCTCCGGGGGGTTTGGCGAGCAGTACTTC
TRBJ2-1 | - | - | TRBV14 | CASSQVEGYNEQFF | TGTGCCAGCAGCCAGGTAGAAGGGTACAATGAGCAGTTCTTC
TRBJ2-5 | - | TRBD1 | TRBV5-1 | CASSHSGQLEETQYF | TGCGCCAGCAGCCACTCGGGACAGTTGGAAGAGACCCAGTACTTC
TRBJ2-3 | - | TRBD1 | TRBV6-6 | CASSDRGRGTDTQYF | TGTGCCAGCTCGGACAGGGGGAGGGGCACAGATACGCAGTATTTT
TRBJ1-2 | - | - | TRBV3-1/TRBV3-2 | CASSHDGGSANYGYTF | TGTGCCAGCAGCCACGACGGGGGGAGCGCTAACTATGGCTACACCTTC
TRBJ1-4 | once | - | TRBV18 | CASSPGHTTNEKLFF | TGTGCCAGCTCACCAGGACATACAACTAATGAAAAACTGTTTTTT
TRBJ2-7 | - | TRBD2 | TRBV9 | CASSGTPWAGGQEQYF | TGTGCCAGCAGCGGCACCCCATGGGCGGGAGGTCAGGAGCAGTACTTC
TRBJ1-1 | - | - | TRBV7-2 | CASRLGLTNTEAFF | TGTGCCAGCAGACTGGGACTGACGAACACTGAAGCTTTCTTT
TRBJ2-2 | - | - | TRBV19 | CASSLPRMGTGELFF | TGTGCCAGTAGCCTACCCCGGATGGGGACCGGGGAGCTGTTTTTT
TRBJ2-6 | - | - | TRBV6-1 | CASSELPSGANVLTF | TGTGCCAGCAGTGAACTCCCCTCTGGGGCCAACGTCCTGACTTTC
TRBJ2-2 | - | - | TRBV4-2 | CASSQFANTGELFF | TGTGCCAGCAGCCAGTTCGCGAACACCGGGGAGCTGTTTTTT
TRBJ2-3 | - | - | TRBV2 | CASSSPGERVPDTQYF | TGTGCCAGCAGTTCTCCGGGGGAGAGGGTCCCAGATACGCAGTATTTT
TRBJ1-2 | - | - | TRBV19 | CASSSGDYGYTF | TGTGCCAGTAGTTCAGGGGACTATGGCTACACCTTC
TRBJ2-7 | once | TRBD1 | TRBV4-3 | CASSQEWTGVSYEQYF | TGCGCCAGCAGCCAAGAATGGACAGGCGTCTCCTACGAGCAGTACTTC
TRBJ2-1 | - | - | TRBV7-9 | CASTKTRGAYNEQFF | TGTGCCAGCACCAAGACTAGAGGAGCTTACAATGAGCAGTTCTTC
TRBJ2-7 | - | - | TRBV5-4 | CASSLVGGRSYEQYF | TGTGCCAGCAGCTTGGTGGGCGGCCGCAGCTACGAGCAGTACTTC
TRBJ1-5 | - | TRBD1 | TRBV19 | CASSPDRGYQPQHF | TGTGCCAGTAGTCCCGACAGGGGTTATCAGCCCCAGCATTTT
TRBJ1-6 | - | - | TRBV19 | CASSIDSGRGRPPLHF | TGTGCCAGTAGTATAGATAGTGGCCGCGGTAGACCACCCCTCCACTTT
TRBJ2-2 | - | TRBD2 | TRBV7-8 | CASSPTGAGDTGELFF | TGTGCCAGCAGCCCAACCGGAGCGGGGGACACCGGGGAGCTGTTTTTT
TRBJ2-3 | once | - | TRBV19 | CASRKADTQYF | TGTGCCAGTAGAAAGGCAGATACGCAGTATTTT
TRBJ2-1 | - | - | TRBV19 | CASSMARENEQFF | TGTGCCAGTAGTATGGCTCGGGAGAATGAGCAGTTCTTC
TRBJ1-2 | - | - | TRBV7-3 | CASSLLVTSSSEKSYGYTF | TGTGCCAGCAGCTTATTGGTGACGTCGTCTTCGGAGAAATCCTATGGCTACACCTTC
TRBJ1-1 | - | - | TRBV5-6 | CASSLDRRDTEAFF | TGTGCCAGCAGCTTGGACAGAAGGGACACTGAAGCTTTCTTT
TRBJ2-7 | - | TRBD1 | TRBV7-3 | CASSLGTGGVYEQYF | TGTGCCAGCAGCTTAGGGACAGGGGGTGTCTACGAGCAGTACTTC
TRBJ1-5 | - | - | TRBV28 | CASSLRTLNQPQHF | TGTGCCAGCAGTTTACGTACCCTCAATCAGCCCCAGCATTTT
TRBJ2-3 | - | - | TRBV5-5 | CASSVRGEIVGTQYF | TGTGCCAGCAGTGTTAGGGGGGAGATCGTTGGAACGCAGTATTTT
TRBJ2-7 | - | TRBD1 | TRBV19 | CASSIGRDRGHEQYF | TGTGCCAGTAGTATAGGCCGGGACAGGGGCCACGAGCAGTACTTC
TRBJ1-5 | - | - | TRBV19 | CASSIRGRGPLNQPQHF | TGTGCCAGTAGTATACGGGGCAGGGGCCCACTTAATCAGCCCCAGCATTTT
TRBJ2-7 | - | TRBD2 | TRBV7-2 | CASSLGGLAGLLDEQYF | TGTGCCAGCAGCTTAGGTGGACTAGCGGGATTGCTTGACGAGCAGTACTTC
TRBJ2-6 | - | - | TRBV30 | CACGVGVSGANVLTF | TGTGCCTGCGGGGTGGGGGTATCTGGGGCCAACGTCCTGACTTTC
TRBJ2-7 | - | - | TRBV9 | CASSVGVADSYEQYF | TGTGCCAGCAGCGTAGGGGTGGCAGACTCCTACGAGCAGTACTTC
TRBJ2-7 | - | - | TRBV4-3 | CASSHIFKHEQYF | TGCGCCAGCAGCCATATCTTTAAGCACGAGCAGTACTTC
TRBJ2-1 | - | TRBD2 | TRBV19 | CASGPFGASGRNEQFF | TGTGCCAGTGGACCCTTTGGGGCTAGCGGGAGGAATGAGCAGTTCTTC